This T cell receptor beta chain was sequenced for a study of chemoradiotherapy in HPV16-positive cancers. Study information: Candidate HPV-specific clones and shared TCR motifs came from a couple of HPV16-positive patients.

Points on this clone: Its target is unknown.

The germline V gene encodes CDR1 ENHRY and CDR2 SYGVKD. Trimming removed 10 bases from V and 5 bases from J; junction bases left unmatched: 9. CDR3 length: 13 amino acids. Repertoires were sampled repeatedly during chemoradiotherapy. The assay was immunoSEQ multiplex PCR, and TCRdb's table has in-frame clones only and misses some. The sample holds roughly 7,400 clones, under 80% seen once. Study conclusions and caveats: During treatment, candidate HPV-specific clones and E7-related motifs expanded in tumor. The functional HPV-specific definition rests on just a couple of HPV16-positive patients.

The TCR comes from a human donor with HPV-associated anogenital cancer. The chain employs TRBV10-3 and TRBJ2-7; 9 bases are a match to TRBD1. Material: tumor tissue, obtained from a patient who underwent chemoradiotherapy. The CDR3 sequence: CATRWTGVNEQYF. CDR3 sequence (DNA): TGTGCCACCCGCTGGACAGGGGTAAACGAGCAGTACTTC.